Listed here are 18 T cell receptor beta chains from one sample, sequenced in a study of CD8 T cells in ankylosing spondylitis (dated by TCRdb to 2016 to 2017). Libraries were built with 5' RACE. Instrument on record: Illumina HiSeq 2500. TCRdb reanalyzed the raw reads on its own, using fastp at Q25 for trimming and MiXCR for clone calling, and kept in-frame beta chains. CDR3 protein sequences are deduplicated, and each keeps its most common genes and DNA. For this sample there are approximately 220,000 distinct CDR3 sequences; roughly 25% appear just once. 6.6% of the sample goes to the ten largest clones. The material sequenced was blood, either unsorted or a sorted T cell fraction (not recorded which). The source of these receptors is a male donor with ankylosing spondylitis or in good health (not recorded which).

There are many counts of this clonotype. The chain joins TRBV7-2 to TRBJ1-5, with D possibly matching TRBD1 (5 bases). Looked up from germline, CDR1 is SGHTA and CDR2 is FQGNSA. Trimming removed 2 bases at V and 4 bases at J, with 18 bases between. The CDR3 consists of 17 residues. The CDR3 is CASSLQSGTINNQPQHF. CDR3 in DNA: TGTGCCAGCAGCTTACAATCCGGGACGATCAATAATCAGCCCCAGCATTTT.

This clonotype was observed many times. The chain couples TRBV29-1 to TRBJ2-7; tentatively, D is TRBD1 (5 bases). Per germline, CDR1 SQVTM and CDR2 ANQGSEA. The CDR3 covers 12 residues. V was clipped by 5 bases and J by 6 bases, with 14 bases between them. CDR3 nucleotide sequence: TGCAGCGTTAATAGGCAGCAGGGCGAGCAGTACTTC. Its translation: CSVNRQQGEQYF.

This clonotype was found a few times. The genes are TRBV5-1 and TRBJ2-7; the D is unclear. The ends were cut back, 0 bases at V and 2 bases at J, with 9 bases in the middle. The germline CDR1 and CDR2 sequences are SGHRS and YFSETQ. The CDR3 extends over 14 amino acids. The CDR3 is CASSLDGGPYEQYF. CDR3 sequence (DNA): TGCGCCAGCAGCTTGGATGGCGGTCCCTACGAGCAGTACTTC.

The V and J genes are TRBV6-5 and TRBJ2-1, with TRBD2 identical over 9 bases. There are 16 residues in the CDR3. V gave up 0 bases and J gave up 7 bases; unmatched junction bases: 7. Germline V CDR1 and CDR2: MNHEY, SVGAGI. The CDR3 protein is CASSYSSSGIRNEQFF. The CDR3 coding sequence is TGTGCCAGCAGTTACTCCTCTAGCGGGATACGGAATGAGCAGTTCTTC.

This clonotype was seen ten or more times. V is TRBV24-1 and J is TRBJ1-1, with D unclear. Per germline, CDR1 KGHDR and CDR2 SFDVKD. The CDR3 runs 12 residues. V was trimmed by 4 bases and J by 4 bases, leaving 6 bases between them. This CDR3 reads CATSDGGTEAFF. For the CDR3, the DNA is TGTGCCACCAGTGACGGTGGCACTGAAGCTTTCTTT.

The count of this clonotype is one. V usage is TRBV12-3 or TRBV12-4 and J usage is TRBJ1-1; D unresolved. This CDR3 has 13 amino acids. V was shortened by 6 bases and J by 4 bases, with 12 bases between the two germline ends. CDR3: CASSGHGPTEAFF. The CDR3 region has the DNA TGTGCCAGCAGCGGCCATGGGCCCACTGAAGCTTTCTTT.

This clonotype was counted a few times. This chain joins TRBV20-1 and TRBJ2-1; 7 nucleotides line up with TRBD2. V shed 0 bases and J 8 bases; nucleotides not matched to a gene: 13. The CDR3 covers 16 residues. Germline assignment: CDR1 DFQATT and CDR2 SNEGSKA (reference sequence). CDR3 nucleotide sequence: TGCAGTGCTAGAGATCGAGCGGGACGAGGGCCCCATGAGCAGTTCTTC. Its translation: CSARDRAGRGPHEQFF.

CDR3 sequence reads: CASSSPGLAGGTYEQYF. The CDR3, as DNA: TGCGCCAGCAGCTCCCCAGGACTAGCGGGAGGGACCTACGAGCAGTACTTC. This chain uses TRBV5-1 with TRBJ2-7, with 15 bases aligning to TRBD2. CDR1 and CDR2 from the germline V gene are SGHRS and YFSETQ. There are 17 residues in the CDR3. Trimming cost V 3 bases and J 2 bases; bases outside gene matches: 6.

The V and J genes are TRBV12-3 or TRBV12-4 and TRBJ2-1, with D possibly TRBD2 on 5 matching bases. Between the trimmed V and J ends, which lost 7 bases and 9 bases, there was a span of 19 bases. The CDR3 length is 14 residues. This CDR3 reads CASIRDSGVGEQFF. The CDR3 coding sequence is TGTGCCAGCATCCGGGATTCCGGGGTCGGTGAGCAGTTCTTC.

V usage is TRBV12-3 or TRBV12-4 and J usage is TRBJ2-7, with D uncertain. This CDR3 contains 12 residues. The ends were cut back, 8 bases at V and 3 bases at J, with 11 bases in the middle. CDR3 sequence: CASGKTGYEQYF. The CDR3 DNA follows: TGTGCCAGCGGGAAAACGGGCTACGAGCAGTACTTC.

This clonotype has at least ten counts. The chain has TRBV6-5 and TRBJ2-1; D might be TRBD1 or TRBD2, each matching 5 bases. The germline CDR1 and CDR2 sequences are MNHEY and SVGAGI. The CDR3 spans 14 residues. Trimming took off 4 bases at V and 15 bases at J, with 22 bases between the two ends. The CDR3 DNA sequence: TGTGCCAGCAGTTCCTTCTCCGGGACCCCTTTGTTGTTCTTC. Translation gives CASSSFSGTPLLFF.

The chain combines TRBV10-3 with TRBJ1-3, with 8 bases lining up with TRBD1. This CDR3 is 14 amino acids long. Looked up from germline, CDR1 is ENHRY and CDR2 is SYGVKD. J lost 2 bases, V lost 6 bases, and 3 bases had no gene match. The CDR3 DNA sequence: TGTGCCATCAGGGGGACAGGTCCTGGAAACACCATATATTTT. As protein: CAIRGTGPGNTIYF.

This clonotype was recorded a few times. V usage is TRBV20-1 and J usage is TRBJ1-5, with D possibly TRBD1 on 5 matching bases. Germline V lookup: CDR1 DFQATT, CDR2 SNEGSKA (reference sequence). Trimming removed 3 bases at V and 5 bases at J, with 11 bases between. CDR3 length: 13 residues. This CDR3 reads CSASDGADQPQHF. In nucleotides, the CDR3 is TGCAGTGCTAGTGATGGGGCCGATCAGCCCCAGCATTTT.

V and J are TRBV6-5 and TRBJ2-6, with TRBD1 as a possible D gene (6 bases). CDR1 and CDR2 from the germline V gene are MNHEY and SVGAGI. The CDR3 covers 16 residues. The V end lost 3 bases, the J end lost 4 bases, and 13 bases lay between the germline ends. CDR3: CASSYPTGTGANVLTF. The CDR3 nucleotides are TGTGCCAGCAGTTATCCAACAGGGACCGGGGCCAACGTCCTGACTTTC.

Concerning this clonotype: Since a much larger clone is just one base distant, this may be a read error. The chain links TRBV29-1 to TRBJ2-1; 8 bases are a match to TRBD2. The germline V gene has CDR1 SQVTM and CDR2 ANQGSEA. This CDR3 region has 14 residues. V trimming: 4 bases; J trimming: 0 bases; junction bases outside the gene matches: 2. The CDR3 nucleotides are TGCAGCGTTGTTAGCGGGATCTCCTACAATGAGCAGTTCTTC. Translation: CSVVSGISYNEQFF.

This chain links TRBV7-2 with TRBJ2-7; 15 bases map to TRBD2. The junction had 6 bases not matched to a gene; V was cut back by 5 bases and J by 4 bases. This CDR3 has 16 residues. Germline CDR1 SGHTA, CDR2 FQGNSA. The CDR3 DNA follows: TGTGCCAGCAGCGTCGGACTAGCGGGAGGGGGGTACGAGCAGTACTTC. Translation gives CASSVGLAGGGYEQYF.

This clonotype showed up many times. The gene calls are TRBV12-3 or TRBV12-4 and TRBJ1-1, with a tentative D call TRBD1 (6 bases). This CDR3 spans 12 amino acids. V was shortened by 4 bases and J by 7 bases, with 10 bases between the two germline ends. The CDR3 here is CASSSQGFEAFF. The CDR3 DNA follows: TGTGCCAGCAGTTCACAGGGATTTGAAGCTTTCTTT.

The rearrangement links TRBV5-1 to TRBJ2-3; the D is unclear. This CDR3 is built from 14 residues. V lost 5 bases and J 2 bases, leaving 12 bases between the germline ends. CDR1 and CDR2 from the germline V gene are SGHRS and YFSETQ. CDR3 coding DNA: TGCGCCAGCAGGCCCGCCCCCCCCACAGATACGCAGTATTTT. Its translation: CASRPAPPTDTQYF.